The clone carrying this T cell receptor beta chain came up many times. TCRdb ran MiXCR on the PCR reads. The data show 20,000 to 30,000 clones, about an eighth seen once. The entry originates in a study of metastatic and nonmetastatic thyroid tumors. On the study more broadly: Where malignant and benign thyroid patients were concerned, repertoires were compared across blood and tumor or nodule tissue.

None of the patients had undergone any treatment ahead of thyroid surgery. Sample: blood. This TCR derives from a female donor with papillary thyroid cancer or a benign thyroid nodule (not recorded which). Some clones in this sample may be carry-over from other donors' samples.

The CDR3 is CASSLFGPGGGGETQYF. In DNA, the CDR3 is TGCGCCAGCAGCCTGTTTGGACCAGGCGGGGGCGGGGAGACCCAGTACTTC. This chain uses TRBV5-1 with TRBJ2-5, with a tentative D call TRBD2 (7 bases). CDR1 and CDR2 from the germline V gene are SGHRS and YFSETQ. The CDR3 spans 17 residues. V shed 4 bases and J shed 5 bases, with 24 bases lying between them.